A single sample is the source of the 28 T cell receptor beta chains below, sequenced in a study of blood T cell repertoires in COVID-19 (TCRdb year 2020). The library was built by means of the immunoSEQ multiplex PCR assay. Entries here come from immuneACCESS through TCRdb and include only in-frame sequences with V and J called. Some clones fail to appear in such tables; in the studies checked, an unresolved V gene covers under half of the shortfall, and the cause of the remainder is unknown. The sample table shows 200,000 to 250,000 clones, and 70% to 90% are seen once. The ten largest clones capture under 14% of the sample. Sequencing used PBMCs or T cells enriched from blood (not recorded which). The source is a man aged 30-40 years who had recovered from COVID-19.

This clone was seen more than once but under ten times. This chain joins TRBV7-4 and TRBJ1-5; tentative D call: TRBD1 (6 bases). Germline V CDR1 and CDR2: SGHVT, SQSDAQ. Trimming removed 5 bases from V and 1 base from J, with 18 bases in between. The CDR3 is 17 residues long. CDR3 sequence: CASSAGKGGGSNQPQHF. CDR3 bases: TGTGCCAGCAGCGCCGGAAAAGGGGGGGGGAGCAATCAGCCCCAGCATTTT.

The chain links TRBV19 to TRBJ2-1; TRBD2 aligns across 8 bases. The CDR3 runs to 15 residues. The V segment lost 5 bases and the J segment 6 bases; nucleotides outside the gene matches: 9. Germline V gene lookup returns CDR1 LNHDA and CDR2 SQIVND (reference sequence). The CDR3 DNA reads TGTGCCAGTAGTGCACCGGGACTAGTATCCAATGAGCAGTTCTTC. Translating gives CASSAPGLVSNEQFF.

The chain joins TRBV30 to TRBJ1-5, with D possibly TRBD1 on 6 matching bases. V shed 6 bases and J shed 9 bases, with 15 bases lying between them. This CDR3 contains 12 residues. Germline CDR1 reads GTSNPN; CDR2 reads SVGIG (reference sequence). Written as DNA, the CDR3 is TGTGCCTGTCGGACAGAAGGAGGGCCCCAGCATTTT. This sequence encodes CACRTEGGPQHF.

This clone was seen only once. The CDR3 coding sequence is TGTGCCTGGAGCCTAGGGGTCTCGACTGAAGCTTTCTTT. Translated, it gives CAWSLGVSTEAFF. This sequence joins TRBV30 and TRBJ1-1; possible D gene TRBD1, 5 bases. The CDR3 loop spans 13 amino acids. In germline, CDR1 is GTSNPN, CDR2 SVGIG (reference sequence). The V gene lost 3 bases and the J gene lost 5 bases, with 13 bases spanning the gap.

The V gene is TRBV29-1, the J gene TRBJ1-2; D gene unclear. Germline CDR1 reads SQVTM; CDR2 reads ANQGSEA. The CDR3 runs to 13 residues. V lost 4 bases and J 6 bases, leaving 15 bases between the germline ends. CDR3 in amino acids: CSVVRLPEHGYTF. DNA for the CDR3: TGCAGCGTTGTTCGCCTCCCCGAGCATGGCTACACCTTC.

The chain links TRBV14 to TRBJ2-1; D unclear. CDR1 is SGHDN and CDR2 is FVKESK in the germline V gene. V shed 5 bases and J shed 8 bases, with 10 bases lying between them. There are 12 residues in the CDR3. The CDR3, as DNA: TGTGCCAGCAGCACAACCATCTATGAGCAGTTCTTC. Translation: CASSTTIYEQFF.

The chain is built from TRBV7-9 and TRBJ1-3, with 8 nucleotides matching TRBD1. Germline values: CDR1 SEHNR, CDR2 FQNEAQ (reference sequence). V lost 0 bases, J lost 3 bases, and 7 bases stayed unmatched. The CDR3 has 17 residues. CDR3 sequence reads: CASSLALGQGSGNTIYF. The CDR3 bases are TGTGCCAGCAGCTTAGCGCTTGGACAGGGAAGTGGAAACACCATATATTTT.

This chain connects TRBV28 to TRBJ1-6; 9 bases map to TRBD1. CDR1 is MDHEN, CDR2 SYDVKM, per germline. Losses at the gene ends were 6 bases for V and 9 bases for J; bases not matched to a gene: 9. The CDR3 runs to 15 residues. The CDR3 loop reads CASRTSGTGSSPLHF. CDR3 coding DNA: TGTGCCAGCAGGACCTCCGGGACAGGGAGTTCACCCCTCCACTTT.

Concerning this clone: One end of the junction does not line up with germline, which may come from a read error. The genes are TRBV4-1 and TRBJ2-5, with 13 bases identical to TRBD2. The CDR3 spans 18 residues. Germline loops: CDR1 MGHRA, CDR2 YSYEKL. This chain's CDR3 is CASNQGLAGVVVQETQYF. CDR3 in DNA: TGCGCCAGCAACCAAGGACTAGCGGGAGTAGTGGTCCAAGAGACCCAGTACTTC.

About this clone itself: One end of the junction fails to match germline, which may point to a read error. J is TRBJ1-3 and V is TRBV7-2; 7 nucleotides align to TRBD1. This CDR3 region has 15 residues. Germline values: CDR1 SGHTA, CDR2 FQGNSA. DNA for the CDR3: TGTGTCAGCAGCTTAGGGACAGAAACTGGAAACACCATATATTTT. Translated, it gives CVSSLGTETGNTIYF.

The gene calls are TRBV11-2 and TRBJ2-7; 13 positions match TRBD2. Germline-derived CDR1 and CDR2 are SGHAT and FQNNGV. The length of the CDR3 is 14 residues. V was pared by 5 bases and J by 9 bases, with 7 bases of the junction left unmatched. For the CDR3, the DNA is TGTGCCAGCAGCCGCGGACTAGCGGGAGAATGGCAGTACTTC. This translates into CASSRGLAGEWQYF.

The chain links TRBV30 to TRBJ1-6; D not certain. Trimming pared 3 bases from V and 8 bases from J, leaving 17 bases between. The CDR3 is 15 residues long. Germline V CDR1 and CDR2: GTSNPN, SVGIG (reference sequence). The CDR3, as DNA: TGTGCCTGGAGGACCTCAAACGCAGGTTATTCACCCCTCCACTTT. It yields the protein CAWRTSNAGYSPLHF.

The V call is TRBV19, the J call TRBJ2-1, with TRBD2 matching over 9 bases. J was trimmed by 2 bases and V by 3 bases; bases with no gene match: 5. CDR1 is LNHDA and CDR2 is SQIVND in the germline V gene (reference sequence). The CDR3 is 16 amino acids. CDR3: CASSIQAGGPYNEQFF. DNA of the CDR3: TGTGCCAGTAGTATTCAGGCGGGAGGGCCCTACAATGAGCAGTTCTTC.

This rearrangement joins TRBV28 to TRBJ1-4, with a tentative D call TRBD1 (5 bases). The ends were cut back, 7 bases at V and 6 bases at J, with 18 bases in the middle. CDR1 is MDHEN, CDR2 SYDVKM, per germline. This CDR3 contains 15 residues. CDR3 residues: CASISGGVGDEKLFF. DNA of the CDR3: TGTGCCAGCATCTCCGGCGGGGTAGGGGATGAAAAACTGTTTTTT.

The chain recombines TRBV5-8 with TRBJ2-7, with D uncertain. The V gene lost 4 bases and the J gene lost 5 bases, with 7 bases spanning the gap. The germline gives CDR1 SGHTS, CDR2 YDEGEE. This CDR3 region has 11 residues. The CDR3, as DNA: TGTGCCAGCAGCGAGCGAGACGAGCAGTACTTC. Translated: CASSERDEQYF.

J is TRBJ1-2 and V is TRBV7-9; D is ambiguous. Germline-derived CDR1 and CDR2 are SEHNR and FQNEAQ (reference sequence). The length of the CDR3 is 13 residues. Trimming took 7 bases from V and 5 from J, leaving 14 bases between them. CDR3 protein: CASTPRREYGYTF. Here the CDR3 DNA reads TGTGCCAGCACCCCAAGGAGGGAATATGGCTACACCTTC. Variable domain in full (rest from reference TRBV7-9 and TRBJ1-2): DTGVSQNPRHKITKRGQNVTFRCDPISEHNRLYWYRQTLGQGPEFLTYFQNEAQLEKSRLLSDRFSAERPKGSFSTLEIQRTEQGDSAMYLCASTPRREYGYTFGSGTRLTVV.

The V and J genes are TRBV6-6 and TRBJ2-2, with D possibly being TRBD1 (6 bases). This CDR3 has 14 amino acids. CDR1 is MNHNY, CDR2 SVGAGI, per germline (reference sequence). V shed 7 bases and J shed 6 bases, with 15 bases lying between them. The DNA for the CDR3 is TGTGCCAGCAAAACCAGGGGTGGGGCCGGGGAGCTGTTTTTT. It specifies CASKTRGGAGELFF.

V gene TRBV4-1 combines with J gene TRBJ1-2; TRBD1 agrees at 7 bases. The germline V gene has CDR1 MGHRA and CDR2 YSYEKL. After removal of 1 base from V and 5 bases from J, the junction contained 19 bases not matched to a gene. This CDR3 comprises 19 residues. In DNA, the CDR3 is TGCGCCAGCAGCCAAGGCGGAGTTCCCGGACAGGCCGTACTTTATGGCTACACCTTC. Its translation: CASSQGGVPGQAVLYGYTF.

This chain connects TRBV11-2 to TRBJ1-1; the D is unclear. Trimming removed 4 bases from V and 1 base from J, with 7 bases in between. Germline V CDR1 and CDR2: SGHAT, FQNNGV. This CDR3 contains 13 residues. The DNA of the CDR3 is TGTGCCAGCAGCTCGCGGGAGAACACTGAAGCTTTCTTT. The encoded protein is CASSSRENTEAFF.

The chain is built from TRBV5-1 and TRBJ1-1, with 8 positions matching TRBD1. This CDR3 has 14 amino acids. Trimming removed 5 bases from V and 1 base from J; junction bases left unmatched: 4. Germline assignment: CDR1 SGHRS and CDR2 YFSETQ. CDR3 coding DNA: TGCGCCAGCAGACCCGGGACAGGGAACACTGAAGCTTTCTTT. It specifies CASRPGTGNTEAFF.

The gene calls are TRBV3-1 (or the pseudogene TRBV3-2) and TRBJ1-2, with 9 bases aligning to TRBD1. Germline lookup yields CDR1 LGHDT and CDR2 YNNKEL (reference sequence). CDR3 length: 13 amino acids. V gave up 0 bases and J gave up 10 bases; unmatched junction bases: 3. CDR3 nucleotide sequence: TGTGCCAGCAGCCAAGATGGACAGGGGCCCTACACCTTC. The encoded protein is CASSQDGQGPYTF.

The chain couples TRBV2 to TRBJ1-2, with D tentatively TRBD1 (5 bases). V lost 5 bases to trimming and J lost 6 bases, with 13 bases between them. Germline V gene data show CDR1 as SNHLY and CDR2 as FYNNEI. CDR3 size: 13 residues. This chain's CDR3 is CASSPSTVHGYTF. The CDR3, as DNA: TGTGCCAGCAGTCCTTCGACAGTACATGGCTACACCTTC.

This clone was observed a handful of times. CDR3 in amino acids: CATSRDLVGNEQFF. As DNA, the CDR3 is TGTGCCACCAGCAGAGATTTGGTCGGGAATGAGCAGTTCTTC. V and J are TRBV15 and TRBJ2-1; D ambiguous. Trimming pared 0 bases from V and 7 bases from J, leaving 10 bases between. CDR3 length: 14 amino acids. Germline V gives CDR1 LNHNV, CDR2 YYDKDF (reference sequence).

The table lists this clone with a count of one. Other DNA sequences from this sample encode an identical CDR3 as well. V is TRBV28 and J is TRBJ1-2; D not certain. Trimming removed 5 bases from V and 2 bases from J, with 9 bases in between. Germline values: CDR1 MDHEN, CDR2 SYDVKM. This CDR3 is built from 13 residues. CDR3 sequence (DNA): TGTGCCAGCAGTCCCCGTTTCAACTATGGCTACACCTTC. Its protein is CASSPRFNYGYTF.

The chain combines TRBV6-5 with TRBJ1-2; 9 bases are shared with TRBD1. Trimming cost V 6 bases and J 5 bases; bases outside gene matches: 10. Germline-derived CDR1 and CDR2 are MNHEY and SVGAGI. The CDR3 is made up of 15 amino acids. In nucleotides, the CDR3 is TGTGCCAGCAGATACCAACAGGGGGCGCCGTATGGCTACACCTTC. As protein: CASRYQQGAPYGYTF.

V gene TRBV2 combines with J gene TRBJ1-1; a weak D match, TRBD1 (6 bases). The CDR3 sequence is 14 residues long. V gave up 5 bases and J gave up 5 bases, with 15 bases separating them. Germline CDR1 is SNHLY and CDR2 is FYNNEI. CDR3 sequence reads: CASSSTGILTEAFF. CDR3 sequence (DNA): TGTGCCAGCAGTAGTACAGGGATCTTGACTGAAGCTTTCTTT.

The chain employs TRBV7-6 and TRBJ2-7, with a weak D call TRBD2 (6 bases). Germline CDR1 SGHVS, CDR2 FNYEAQ. The CDR3 extends over 16 amino acids. V lost 5 bases and J 3 bases, leaving 20 bases between the germline ends. CDR3 DNA: TGTGCCAGCAGCCGAATGAAGGGGACTGAAATCTACGAGCAGTACTTC. It codes for CASSRMKGTEIYEQYF.

In its sample, this clone was seen a few times. The chain combines TRBV5-4 with TRBJ1-2; D is ambiguous. Trimming stripped 4 bases from V and 8 bases from J, with 18 bases between. The CDR3 contains 14 residues. Per germline, CDR1 SGHNT and CDR2 YYREEE (reference sequence). This CDR3 reads CASSPAPEVRGYTF. The CDR3 nucleotides read TGTGCCAGCAGCCCCGCCCCCGAGGTGAGGGGCTACACCTTC. Full variable domain (missing parts from reference TRBV5-4 and TRBJ1-2): ETGVTQSPTHLIKTRGQQVTLRCSSQSGHNTVSWYQQALGQGPQFIFQYYREEENGRGNFPPRFSGLQFPNYSSELNVNALELDDSALYLCASSPAPEVRGYTFGSGTRLTVV.